This T cell receptor beta chain comes out of a study of blood T cells in healthy people across ages. Study observations and caveats: The lack of PBMC sorting stopped any conclusive naive versus antigen-experienced comparison. Estimates of diversity drawn from one million T cells were considered underestimates.

This CDR3 is built from 18 residues. V lost 8 bases to trimming and J lost 8 bases, with 31 bases between them. Germline V gene sequence: CDR1 SNHLY, CDR2 FYNNEI. Extractions gave at least 5.5 micrograms of total RNA per sample. Comments on this clonotype: Its antigen is unidentified.

For the second PCR, which ran for about 7 to 11 cycles, a sample-barcoded 5' primer and a J-beta primer mix were used. MiXCR, run by TCRdb on the 5' RACE reads, gives a single entry per CDR3 protein. The sample includes hundreds of thousands of distinct CDR3 sequences, 45% to 70% of them seen just once. This receptor was obtained from a man aged 35-49 years in good health. The chain uses TRBV2 and TRBJ2-1, with a tentative D call TRBD2 (5 bases). Sequencing was carried out using blood. CDR3 protein: CASLPLTSIWYDGDEQFF. CDR3 coding DNA: TGTGCCAGCCTTCCCTTAACTAGTATTTGGTACGACGGCGATGAGCAGTTCTTC.